The 29 T cell receptor beta chains given below trace back to one sample, sequenced in a study of blood T cells in healthy people across ages. Primers used in a second PCR of roughly 6 to 12 cycles were a sample-barcoded 5' primer and a J-beta primer mix. Using its own MiXCR run on the 5' RACE reads, TCRdb lists one record per CDR3 protein. The table lists over 750,000 distinct CDR3 sequences, 20% to 25% of them singletons. These data also featured in a second study, about T cells of mothers and their children.

Source material: blood. The receptors originated from a boy aged 5-17 years in good health.

This clonotype has a count of ten or more. The chain has TRBV7-9 and TRBJ1-5; no reliable D call. The length of the CDR3 is 13 residues. Per germline, CDR1 SEHNR and CDR2 FQNEAQ (reference sequence). Trimming shortened V by 2 bases and J by 5 bases, and 7 bases separated the two germline ends. CDR3 residues: CASSLFADQPQHF. CDR3 in DNA: TGTGCCAGCAGCTTATTTGCGGATCAGCCCCAGCATTTT.

This clonotype has just a few counts. The rearrangement links TRBV29-1 to TRBJ2-5; a weak D match, TRBD2 (6 bases). The DNA matches TRBJ2-7 better at its end, which makes the J call doubtful. Germline values: CDR1 SQVTM, CDR2 ANQGSEA. The CDR3 covers 14 residues. Here the CDR3 reads CSASAGSLNYEQYF. Written as DNA, the CDR3 is TGCAGCGCCTCCGCGGGGAGCCTTAACTACGAGCAGTACTTC.

The chain links TRBV5-1 to TRBJ1-5, with D perhaps TRBD1 (6 bases). The germline gives CDR1 SGHRS, CDR2 YFSETQ. Trimming removed 4 bases at V and 7 bases at J, with 21 bases between. The CDR3 runs to 16 residues. In DNA form, the CDR3 reads TGCGCCAGCAGCCCGAATCCCACAGGGCCTCGGCAGCCCCAGCATTTT. This encodes CASSPNPTGPRQPQHF.

A few counts support this clonotype. J is TRBJ2-5 and V is TRBV29-1; unclear D gene. Germline V lookup: CDR1 SQVTM, CDR2 ANQGSEA. V was trimmed by 4 bases and J by 2 bases, leaving 8 bases between them. The CDR3 loop spans 12 amino acids. The CDR3 DNA follows: TGCAGCGTTGTGGCACCGCAAGAGACCCAGTACTTC. Its protein product is CSVVAPQETQYF. Together with reference TRBV29-1 and TRBJ2-5, the CDR3 gives the full variable domain: SAVISQKPSRDICQRGTSLTIQCQVDSQVTMMFWYRQQPGQSLTLIATANQGSEATYESGFVIDKFPISRPNLTFSTLTVSNMSPEDSSIYLCSVVAPQETQYFGPGTRLLVL.

This clonotype was observed a single time. The chain has TRBV3-1 and TRBJ2-5; 8 nucleotides agree with TRBD1. Germline-derived CDR1 and CDR2 are LGHDT and YNNKEL (reference sequence). The J segment lost 4 bases and the V segment lost 0 bases, leaving 19 bases of the junction unmatched. The CDR3 is 20 amino acids. In nucleotides, the CDR3 is TGTGCCAGCAGCCAAGATATCGCGATTGGGCAGGGGGCGCACCCAGAGACCCAGTACTTC. Protein sequence: CASSQDIAIGQGAHPETQYF.

This clonotype occurred a few times. The chain recombines TRBV28 with TRBJ2-3; 14 nucleotides agree with TRBD2. CDR3 length equals 16 residues. Trimming cost V 8 bases and J 1 base; bases outside gene matches: 5. From germline, CDR1 is MDHEN and CDR2 SYDVKM. The CDR3 loop is CASATSGRGGTDTQYF. The CDR3 coding sequence is TGTGCCAGCGCGACTAGCGGGAGGGGAGGCACAGATACGCAGTATTTT.

This sequence joins TRBV18 and TRBJ2-3; D is undetermined. V lost 3 bases to trimming and J lost 2 bases, with 9 bases between them. Germline-derived CDR1 and CDR2 are KGHSH and LQKENI. The CDR3 extends over 14 amino acids. The CDR3 DNA is TGTGCCAGCTCACCTGTGGCGTCCACAGATACGCAGTATTTT. Its protein product is CASSPVASTDTQYF.

The chain employs TRBV29-1 and TRBJ1-4, with D hard to call. Deletions cut 4 bases from V and 5 bases from J, with 8 bases between. Germline CDR1 and CDR2: SQVTM and ANQGSEA. The CDR3 spans 12 residues. The CDR3 is CSVVWENEKLFF. In DNA, the CDR3 is TGCAGCGTTGTCTGGGAAAATGAAAAACTGTTTTTT. Based on the CDR3 plus reference TRBV29-1 and TRBJ1-4, the full variable domain is SAVISQKPSRDICQRGTSLTIQCQVDSQVTMMFWYRQQPGQSLTLIATANQGSEATYESGFVIDKFPISRPNLTFSTLTVSNMSPEDSSIYLCSVVWENEKLFFGSGTQLSVL.

This clonotype was detected only a few times. The chain couples TRBV20-1 to TRBJ2-5; perhaps TRBD2 as D (6 bases). The DNA end is a closer match to TRBJ2-7, so the J assignment may be wrong. The CDR3 spans 13 residues. CDR1 is DFQATT, CDR2 SNEGSKA, per germline (reference sequence). CDR3 residues: CSARARGGYEQYF. The CDR3 DNA is TGCAGTGCTAGGGCACGGGGAGGATACGAGCAGTACTTC.

V and J are TRBV5-1 and TRBJ2-1, with a possible D match to TRBD1 (6 bases). The J call could be wrong; TRBJ2-7 is a better fit for the DNA end. Germline-derived CDR1 and CDR2 are SGHRS and YFSETQ. The CDR3 covers 15 residues. CDR3 in DNA: TGCGCCAGCAGCTTGGGCCCAGGGGAGTCCTACGAGCAGTACTTC. Its translation is CASSLGPGESYEQYF.

This clonotype was counted only a few times. J is TRBJ2-1 and V is TRBV7-9; the match to TRBD2 covers 7 bases. This CDR3 is 15 amino acids long. V shed 6 bases and J 3 bases; nucleotides not matched to a gene: 8. Per the germline V gene, CDR1 is SEHNR and CDR2 is FQNEAQ (reference sequence). The DNA for the CDR3 is TGTGCCAGCAGTTCGGGAGGAGACGGCTACAATGAGCAGTTCTTC. The encoded protein is CASSSGGDGYNEQFF.

This clonotype was found a few times. The chain uses TRBV9 and TRBJ1-2; 10 nucleotides align to TRBD1. CDR1 and CDR2 (germline): SGDLS, YYNGEE. CDR3 size: 16 residues. V dropped 0 bases and J dropped 6; count of bases not matched to a gene: 8. CDR3 loop: CASSVAPTGGLDGYTF. CDR3 DNA: TGTGCCAGCAGCGTAGCACCGACAGGGGGCTTGGATGGCTACACCTTC. Combining the CDR3 with reference TRBV9 and TRBJ1-2 gives the whole variable domain DSGVTQTPKHLITATGQRVTLRCSPRSGDLSVYWYQQSLDQGLQFLIQYYNGEERAKGNILERFSAQQFPDLHSELNLSSLELGDSALYFCASSVAPTGGLDGYTFGSGTRLTVV.

The V and J genes are TRBV24-1 and TRBJ2-2, with D perhaps TRBD2 (5 bases). The CDR3 contains 17 residues. The ends were cut back, 4 bases at V and 0 bases at J, with 14 bases in the middle. Germline assignment: CDR1 KGHDR and CDR2 SFDVKD. The CDR3 coding sequence is TGTGCCACCAGTGACCCTCTAGCCAACCCGAACACCGGGGAGCTGTTTTTT. Translating gives CATSDPLANPNTGELFF.

This chain links TRBV12-5 with TRBJ1-2; weak D call: TRBD1 (5 bases). CDR3 length: 13 residues. Germline CDR1 is LGHNT and CDR2 is FRNRAP. V was shortened by 6 bases and J by 8 bases, with 16 bases between the two germline ends. The CDR3, as DNA: TGTGCTAGTGGAATGCCCGGGGCCGCGGGCTACACCTTC. Protein sequence: CASGMPGAAGYTF.

This rearrangement joins TRBV2 to TRBJ2-5; D gene ambiguous. V was clipped by 7 bases and J by 2 bases, with 5 bases between them. CDR3 length: 11 residues. Germline lookup yields CDR1 SNHLY and CDR2 FYNNEI. Written as DNA, the CDR3 is TGTGCCAGCAAGGAACAAGAGACCCAGTACTTC. It is translated as CASKEQETQYF. The entire variable domain, with the rest obtained from reference TRBV2 and TRBJ2-5, is as follows: EPEVTQTPSHQVTQMGQEVILRCVPISNHLYFYWYRQILGQKVEFLVSFYNNEISEKSEIFDDQFSVERPDGSNFTLKIRSTKLEDSAMYFCASKEQETQYFGPGTRLLVL.

The V and J genes are TRBV2 and TRBJ2-5; D is unresolved. The J call may be mistaken, given a closer DNA end match to TRBJ2-7. From germline, CDR1 is SNHLY and CDR2 FYNNEI. This CDR3 is built from 12 residues. Here the CDR3 reads CASMVKKYEQYF. CDR3 DNA: TGTGCCAGCATGGTGAAAAAGTACGAGCAGTACTTC.

This chain connects TRBV20-1 to TRBJ1-1, with D hard to call. Between the trimmed V and J ends, which lost 8 bases and 3 bases, there was a span of 10 bases. The CDR3 covers 11 residues. Germline-derived CDR1 and CDR2 are DFQATT and SNEGSKA (reference sequence). This chain's CDR3 is CSSNLDTEAFF. CDR3 coding DNA: TGCAGTTCAAATTTGGACACTGAAGCTTTCTTT.

This clonotype has just a few counts. This rearrangement joins TRBV12-3 or TRBV12-4 to TRBJ2-1; D gene unclear. CDR3 length: 15 residues. The ends were cut back, 5 bases at V and 3 bases at J, with 14 bases in the middle. Here the CDR3 reads CASSPRSHNYNEQFF. The CDR3 coding sequence is TGTGCCAGCAGTCCCCGGTCTCACAACTACAATGAGCAGTTCTTC.

In DNA, the CDR3 is TGTGCCAGCAGTTCGACCTCGCGACTAGCGGGCGATGCGAACACCGGGGAGCTGTTTTTT. Translating it yields CASSSTSRLAGDANTGELFF. The chain is built from TRBV28 and TRBJ2-2; TRBD2 matches at 10 bases. Germline values: CDR1 MDHEN, CDR2 SYDVKM. This CDR3 region has 20 residues. Germline trimming cut 4 bases from V and 0 bases from J; bases unmatched to any gene: 14.

The count of this clonotype is one. The chain uses TRBV5-1 and TRBJ2-1; TRBD2 matches at 10 bases. Trimming removed 3 bases from V and 5 bases from J; junction bases left unmatched: 14. The CDR3 totals 18 residues. Germline CDR1 is SGHRS and CDR2 is YFSETQ. This CDR3 reads CASSSSGSQLTKNNEQFF. The CDR3 DNA is TGCGCCAGCAGCTCTAGCGGGAGCCAGCTTACCAAAAACAATGAGCAGTTCTTC.

The V call is TRBV20-1, the J call TRBJ1-2, with 8 bases matching TRBD1. V lost 3 bases to trimming and J lost 4 bases; unmatched junction nucleotides: 7. Germline CDR1 and CDR2: DFQATT and SNEGSKA (reference sequence). The CDR3 has 14 residues. The CDR3 nucleotides are TGCAGTGCTAGCGGGACAGGACAGAGCTATGGCTACACCTTC. As protein: CSASGTGQSYGYTF.

This clonotype came up a few times. The chain combines TRBV9 with TRBJ2-6; TRBD2 aligns across 10 bases. The germline V gene has CDR1 SGDLS and CDR2 YYNGEE. V lost 0 bases, J lost 0 bases, and 15 bases stayed unmatched. CDR3 length: 22 residues. The CDR3 DNA sequence: TGTGCCAGCAGCGTAGACGTAGCGGGGGGCACAGCACCCGTCTCTGGGGCCAACGTCCTGACTTTC. This codes for CASSVDVAGGTAPVSGANVLTF.

This clonotype was seen only a few times. This chain's CDR3 is CASSFSVWAEKLFF. CDR3 DNA sequence: TGTGCCAGCAGCTTTAGTGTTTGGGCCGAAAAACTGTTTTTT. The chain is built from TRBV11-2 and TRBJ1-4; no reliable D call. The V end lost 3 bases, the J end lost 8 bases, and 13 bases lay between the germline ends. This CDR3 is 14 amino acids long. Germline lookup yields CDR1 SGHAT and CDR2 FQNNGV.

Notes on this clonotype: A much larger clonotype is one base distant, so this may be a read error. Since the CDR3 does not end with the conserved phenylalanine or tryptophan, this likely comes from a read error. This chain joins TRBV7-2 and TRBJ2-2; tentatively, D is TRBD1 (8 bases). Germline CDR1 is SGHTA and CDR2 is FQGNSA. V lost 6 bases and J lost 5, with 13 bases in between. The CDR3 runs to 14 residues. CDR3 in DNA: TGTGCCAGCAGTTACAGGGGGGGGACCGGGGAGCTGTTTCTT. Protein product: CASSYRGGTGELFL.

The V call is TRBV12-3 or TRBV12-4, the J call TRBJ2-5; D not resolved. This CDR3 comprises 12 residues. The ends were cut back, 4 bases at V and 5 bases at J, with 8 bases in the middle. The CDR3 DNA reads as TGTGCCAGCAGTTCATTTCTGGAGACCCAGTACTTC. Amino acids: CASSSFLETQYF.

The table lists this clonotype with a few counts. The CDR3 DNA reads TGCGCCAGCAGCCAAGGAACGCTAGCAGGCAATGAGCAGTTCTTC. Protein sequence: CASSQGTLAGNEQFF. This chain links TRBV4-1 with TRBJ2-5; weak D call: TRBD2 (5 bases). The end of the DNA is better explained by TRBJ2-1, so the J call may be wrong. CDR3 length: 15 amino acids. Germline V gives CDR1 MGHRA, CDR2 YSYEKL.

V usage is TRBV5-4 and J usage is TRBJ2-1; TRBD1 or TRBD2 may be the D gene (5 bases each). The CDR3 has 16 residues. Per the germline V gene, CDR1 is SGHNT and CDR2 is YYREEE (reference sequence). V dropped 4 bases and J dropped 0 bases, with 14 bases sitting between them. CDR3 region: CASSPGPLSSYNEQFF. The CDR3 coding sequence is TGTGCCAGCAGCCCGGGACCGTTAAGCTCCTACAATGAGCAGTTCTTC.

This clonotype was seen a few times. The chain links TRBV29-1 to TRBJ2-3, with D possibly being TRBD2 (6 bases). CDR1 and CDR2 from the germline V gene are SQVTM and ANQGSEA. This CDR3 spans 13 amino acids. V shed 6 bases and J shed 4 bases, with 14 bases lying between them. The CDR3 here is CSVAGRGPDTQYF. The CDR3 DNA sequence: TGCAGCGTCGCAGGGCGGGGACCAGATACGCAGTATTTT.

This clonotype has a handful of counts. The chain employs TRBV7-2 and TRBJ1-3, with 8 positions matching TRBD1. The CDR3 consists of 18 residues. With V trimmed by 4 bases and J by 2 bases, 13 bases remained unmatched. The germline CDR1 and CDR2 sequences are SGHTA and FQGNSA. The CDR3 sequence is CASSSAGTGTSAGNTIYF. DNA for the CDR3: TGTGCCAGCAGCTCTGCCGGGACAGGTACCTCCGCTGGAAACACCATATATTTT.